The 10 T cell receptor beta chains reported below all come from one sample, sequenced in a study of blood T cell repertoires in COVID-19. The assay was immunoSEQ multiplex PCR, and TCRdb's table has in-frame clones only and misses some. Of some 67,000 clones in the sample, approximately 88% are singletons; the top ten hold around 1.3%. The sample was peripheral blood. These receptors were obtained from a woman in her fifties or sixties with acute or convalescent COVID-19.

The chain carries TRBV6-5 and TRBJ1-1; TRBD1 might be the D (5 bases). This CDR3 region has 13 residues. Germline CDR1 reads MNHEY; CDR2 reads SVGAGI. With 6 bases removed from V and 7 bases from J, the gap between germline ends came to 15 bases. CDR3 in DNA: TGTGCCAGCAGCGGGACTTCAGGAGATGAAGCTTTCTTT. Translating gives CASSGTSGDEAFF.

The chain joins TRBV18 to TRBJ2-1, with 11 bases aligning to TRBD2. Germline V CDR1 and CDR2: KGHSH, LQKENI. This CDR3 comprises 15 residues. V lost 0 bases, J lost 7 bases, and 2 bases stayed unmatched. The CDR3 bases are TGTGCCAGCTCACCACCGGGACTAGCGGTGAATGAGCAGTTCTTC. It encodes CASSPPGLAVNEQFF.

DNA of the CDR3: TGTGCCAGCAGCCAAGATGGCCCGGGGGGCATCAATCAGCCCCAGCATTTT. It yields the protein CASSQDGPGGINQPQHF. V and J are TRBV4-2 and TRBJ1-5; D is possibly TRBD1 (6 bases). Trimming cost V 0 bases and J 3 bases, with 15 bases left between them. The germline CDR1 and CDR2 sequences are LGHNA and YNFKEQ. The CDR3 runs to 17 residues.

The CDR3 loop is CASSTGQTLPSGNTIYF. CDR3 in DNA: TGTGCCAGCAGTACGGGACAGACTCTTCCATCTGGAAACACCATATATTTT. The chain uses TRBV14 and TRBJ1-3; 7 positions match TRBD1. V gave up 6 bases and J gave up 1 base; unmatched junction bases: 12. Looked up from germline, CDR1 is SGHDN and CDR2 is FVKESK. The CDR3 extends over 17 amino acids.

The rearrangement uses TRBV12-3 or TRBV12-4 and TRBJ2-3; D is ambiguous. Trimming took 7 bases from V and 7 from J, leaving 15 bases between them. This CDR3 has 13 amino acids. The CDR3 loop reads CASTELRSYTQYF. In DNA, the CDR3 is TGTGCCAGCACCGAACTACGGTCTTATACGCAGTATTTT.

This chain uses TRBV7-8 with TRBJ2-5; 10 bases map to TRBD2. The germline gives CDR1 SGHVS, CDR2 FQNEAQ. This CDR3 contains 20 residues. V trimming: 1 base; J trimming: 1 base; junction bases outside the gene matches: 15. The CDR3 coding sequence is TGTGCCAGCAGCTTAGTTCTAGCGGGGGCTCCCGGAACGGGCCAAGAGACCCAGTACTTC. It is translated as CASSLVLAGAPGTGQETQYF.

The CDR3 DNA follows: TGTGCCAGCAGCTTACAGGGTCGGGCTAACTATGGCTACACCTTC. This translates into CASSLQGRANYGYTF. The chain recombines TRBV7-9 with TRBJ1-2, with D perhaps matching TRBD1 (5 bases). The V gene's germline CDR1 is SEHNR and CDR2 FQNEAQ (reference sequence). The V end lost 2 bases, the J end lost 0 bases, and 10 bases lay between the germline ends. The CDR3 spans 15 residues.

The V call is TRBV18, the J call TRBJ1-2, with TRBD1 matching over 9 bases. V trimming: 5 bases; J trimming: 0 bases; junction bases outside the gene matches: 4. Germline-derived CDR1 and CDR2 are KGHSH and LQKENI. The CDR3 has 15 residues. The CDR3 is CASSTGGQANYGYTF. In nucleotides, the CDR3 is TGTGCCAGCTCAACAGGGGGCCAAGCTAACTATGGCTACACCTTC.

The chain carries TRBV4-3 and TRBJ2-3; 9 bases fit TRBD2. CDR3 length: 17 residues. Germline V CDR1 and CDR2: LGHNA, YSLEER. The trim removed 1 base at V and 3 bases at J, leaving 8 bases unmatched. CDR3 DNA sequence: TGCGCCAGCAGCCAAGCATTAGCGGGAGATATTACAGATACGCAGTATTTT. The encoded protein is CASSQALAGDITDTQYF.

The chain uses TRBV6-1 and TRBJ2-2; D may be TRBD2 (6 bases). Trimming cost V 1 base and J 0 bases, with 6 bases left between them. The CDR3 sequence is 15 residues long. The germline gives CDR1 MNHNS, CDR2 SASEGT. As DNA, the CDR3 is TGTGCCAGCAGTGAAGGGGGGGCGAACACCGGGGAGCTGTTTTTT. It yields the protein CASSEGGANTGELFF.